The 25 T cell receptor beta chains given below trace back to one sample, sequenced in a study of control samples from healthy donors and cancer patients. Data came from immunoSEQ multiplex PCR; TCRdb stores just in-frame clones and leaves some out. The sample lists about 59,000 clones, roughly nine tenths occurring once. Sequenced: PBMCs. The receptor source for this set is a man between 40 and 49 years old with colorectal cancer.

The chain combines TRBV3-1 (or the pseudogene TRBV3-2) with TRBJ1-3, with unresolved D. This CDR3 is 14 amino acids long. Trimming took off 4 bases at V and 0 bases at J, with 7 bases between the two ends. Per the germline V gene, CDR1 is LGHDT and CDR2 is YNNKEL (reference sequence). The CDR3 nucleotides are TGTGCCAGCAGCCGAGGGAGCTCTGGAAACACCATATATTTT. The encoded protein is CASSRGSSGNTIYF.

This clone was observed a single time. The chain joins TRBV18 to TRBJ1-5; no clear D. The CDR3 extends over 14 amino acids. V was shortened by 4 bases and J by 7 bases, with 14 bases between the two germline ends. The V gene's germline CDR1 is KGHSH and CDR2 LQKENI. CDR3 sequence: CASSLQREGQPQHF. DNA for the CDR3: TGTGCCAGCTCACTTCAGCGGGAAGGGCAGCCCCAGCATTTT.

V and J are TRBV18 and TRBJ2-3, with 8 bases lining up with TRBD1. This CDR3 has 15 residues. The germline CDR1 and CDR2 sequences are KGHSH and LQKENI. Trimming took 3 bases from V and 3 from J; bases not matched to a gene: 5. The CDR3 DNA reads as TGTGCCAGCTCACCTCCGGACAGGGTGACAGATACGCAGTATTTT. As protein: CASSPPDRVTDTQYF.

The chain recombines TRBV29-1 with TRBJ2-1, with a weak D call TRBD1 (5 bases). From germline, CDR1 is SQVTM and CDR2 ANQGSEA. The CDR3 has 15 amino acids. V lost 6 bases, J lost 4 bases, and 19 bases lay in between. CDR3 nucleotide sequence: TGCAGCGTGGACAAACAAGTTTTGCCTTACAATGAGCAGTTCTTC. Amino acid sequence: CSVDKQVLPYNEQFF.

The V call is TRBV3-1 (or the pseudogene TRBV3-2), the J call TRBJ2-4, with a tentative D call TRBD1 (6 bases). The CDR3 loop spans 17 amino acids. Germline CDR1 LGHDT, CDR2 YNNKEL (reference sequence). V gave up 0 bases and J gave up 3 bases, with 15 bases separating them. The DNA of the CDR3 is TGTGCCAGCAGCCAAGATTCAGGGGTTCGTGGCAAAAACATTCAGTACTTC. This sequence encodes CASSQDSGVRGKNIQYF.

This sequence joins TRBV7-2 and TRBJ1-2; the match to TRBD1 covers 7 bases. Germline CDR1 and CDR2: SGHTA and FQGNSA. CDR3 size: 15 residues. Trimming took 5 bases from V and 3 from J; bases not matched to a gene: 9. The CDR3 region has the DNA TGTGCCAGCAGCGCAGGAATGACAGGGCACTATGGCTACACCTTC. Translated, it gives CASSAGMTGHYGYTF.

This clone was found once. The rearrangement uses TRBV6-6 and TRBJ2-1; D is undetermined. The germline V and J ends were trimmed by 5 bases and 10 bases, with 12 bases remaining between them. Germline V CDR1 and CDR2: MNHNY, SVGAGI (reference sequence). The CDR3 totals 12 residues. CDR3 in DNA: TGTGCCAGCAGTGCCGGGCCAAAGGAGCAGTTCTTC. This sequence encodes CASSAGPKEQFF.

The CDR3 DNA reads as TGTGCCAGCAGGATCCCGGGACCGATAAACACCATATATTTT. Protein: CASRIPGPINTIYF. This rearrangement joins TRBV7-2 to TRBJ1-3, with a tentative D call TRBD1 (5 bases). CDR1 SGHTA and CDR2 FQGNSA come from the germline V gene. This CDR3 contains 14 residues. V lost 6 bases and J lost 6, with 15 bases in between.

This chain joins TRBV7-2 and TRBJ2-5; TRBD2 aligns across 11 bases. Germline assignment: CDR1 SGHTA and CDR2 FQGNSA. CDR3 length: 19 residues. The J segment lost 0 bases and the V segment lost 1 base, leaving 10 bases of the junction unmatched. The CDR3 DNA reads as TGTGCCAGCAGCTTAGTATCAGGGTCTAGCGGGGGGTACCAAGAGACCCAGTACTTC. This gives the protein CASSLVSGSSGGYQETQYF.

The chain joins TRBV13 to TRBJ2-3; 9 positions agree with TRBD1. V was clipped by 4 bases and J by 1 base; unmatched bases: 18. CDR3 size: 20 residues. Per germline, CDR1 PRHDT and CDR2 FYEKMQ (reference sequence). As DNA, the CDR3 is TGTGCCAGCAGCTCCCTAAAGGCGGGACAGGGACGATATCGCACAGATACGCAGTATTTT. This codes for CASSSLKAGQGRYRTDTQYF.

This rearrangement joins TRBV18 to TRBJ1-6; 8 bases align to TRBD1. Germline V gives CDR1 KGHSH, CDR2 LQKENI. CDR3 size: 18 residues. With V trimmed by 3 bases and J by 0 bases, 7 bases remained unmatched. The CDR3 DNA follows: TGTGCCAGCTCACCGGGACAGGCGCTCATCTCCTATAATTCACCCCTCCACTTT. Its translation: CASSPGQALISYNSPLHF.

The genes are TRBV3-1 (or the pseudogene TRBV3-2) and TRBJ2-3; a possible D gene is TRBD2 (5 bases). CDR1 is LGHDT, CDR2 YNNKEL, per germline (reference sequence). The length of the CDR3 is 16 residues. The V end was cut by 0 bases, the J end by 2 bases, with 12 bases between. The CDR3: CASSQDPPGLTDTQYF. CDR3 DNA: TGTGCCAGCAGCCAAGATCCCCCAGGACTCACAGATACGCAGTATTTT.

This clone was seen only once. The chain employs TRBV11-2 and TRBJ2-1; D gene unclear. The V end was cut by 1 base, the J end by 4 bases, with 8 bases between. Per the germline V gene, CDR1 is SGHAT and CDR2 is FQNNGV. This CDR3 is 14 amino acids long. CDR3 sequence: CASSLVGEYNEQFF. The CDR3 DNA reads as TGTGCCAGCAGCTTAGTTGGTGAATACAATGAGCAGTTCTTC.

This clone was seen only once. This chain joins TRBV27 and TRBJ1-1, with D hard to call. Trimming left V 3 bases short and J 1 base short, with 9 bases between. There are 14 residues in the CDR3. Germline CDR1 reads MNHEY; CDR2 reads SMNVEV (reference sequence). The CDR3 region is CASSLTYQNTEAFF. CDR3 in DNA: TGTGCCAGCAGTTTGACCTACCAGAACACTGAAGCTTTCTTT.

The V and J genes are TRBV9 and TRBJ1-5; TRBD1 is a possible D gene (6 bases). Per germline, CDR1 SGDLS and CDR2 YYNGEE. V was clipped by 0 bases and J by 6 bases, with 10 bases between them. This CDR3 has 14 residues. The CDR3 loop reads CASSVAGDSQPQHF. The CDR3 DNA reads TGTGCCAGCAGCGTAGCAGGGGATAGTCAGCCCCAGCATTTT.

V and J are TRBV5-1 and TRBJ2-2, with a weak D call TRBD1 (6 bases). CDR3 length equals 15 residues. V lost 1 base, J lost 3 bases, and 10 bases lay in between. Germline values: CDR1 SGHRS, CDR2 YFSETQ. The CDR3 nucleotides read TGCGCCAGCAGCTTGCCCAGGGGCGACACCGGGGAGCTGTTTTTT. Translating it yields CASSLPRGDTGELFF. Full variable domain (missing parts from reference TRBV5-1 and TRBJ2-2): KAGVTQTPRYLIKTRGQQVTLSCSPISGHRSVSWYQQTPGQGLQFLFEYFSETQRNKGNFPGRFSGRQFSNSRSEMNVSTLELGDSALYLCASSLPRGDTGELFFGEGSRLTVL.

The rearrangement uses TRBV6-5 and TRBJ2-2; no definite D call. The CDR3 length is 13 residues. Germline V gene sequence: CDR1 MNHEY, CDR2 SVGAGI. The V end lost 8 bases, the J end lost 0 bases, and 7 bases lay between the germline ends. This chain's CDR3 is CASEEPNTGELFF. In nucleotides, the CDR3 is TGTGCCAGCGAAGAACCGAACACCGGGGAGCTGTTTTTT.

The J gene is TRBJ2-5, the V gene TRBV5-1; D is undetermined. Trimming pared 0 bases from V and 2 bases from J, leaving 14 bases between. The CDR3 has 16 residues. Germline V gene sequence: CDR1 SGHRS, CDR2 YFSETQ. CDR3 coding DNA: TGCGCCAGCAGCTTGGGGAGCGTGGCAGCGCAAGAGACCCAGTACTTC. Protein sequence: CASSLGSVAAQETQYF.

The chain has TRBV7-3 and TRBJ1-2, with 9 bases matching TRBD1. The CDR3 consists of 14 residues. The ends lost 2 bases at V and 7 bases at J; junction bases unmatched: 5. Germline assignment: CDR1 SGHTA and CDR2 FQGTGA. Here the CDR3 reads CASSLPGQGGGYTF. The CDR3 nucleotides read TGTGCCAGCAGCTTACCGGGACAGGGAGGTGGCTACACCTTC. Together with reference TRBV7-3 and TRBJ1-2, the CDR3 gives the full variable domain: GAGVSQTPSNKVTEKGKYVELRCDPISGHTALYWYRQSLGQGPEFLIYFQGTGAADDSGLPNDRFFAVRPEGSVSTLKIQRTERGDSAVYLCASSLPGQGGGYTFGSGTRLTVV.

The chain couples TRBV2 to TRBJ1-1, with D perhaps TRBD1 (6 bases). Germline V gene data show CDR1 as SNHLY and CDR2 as FYNNEI. The CDR3 contains 14 residues. V was clipped by 6 bases and J by 4 bases, with 15 bases between them. The CDR3 DNA reads TGTGCCAGCAGCTACAGGGCCGGAGGCACTGAAGCTTTCTTT. Translation gives CASSYRAGGTEAFF.

The chain couples TRBV20-1 to TRBJ2-3; D unclear. Germline-derived CDR1 and CDR2 are DFQATT and SNEGSKA (reference sequence). The CDR3 has 11 residues. Trimming left V 4 bases short and J 4 bases short, with 6 bases between. The CDR3 spells CSAILSDTQYF. CDR3 DNA: TGCAGTGCTATCTTGTCAGATACGCAGTATTTT.

The chain links TRBV7-9 to TRBJ2-5; 10 bases map to TRBD2. This CDR3 comprises 19 residues. With V trimmed by 0 bases and J by 2 bases, 12 bases remained unmatched. CDR1 and CDR2 (germline): SEHNR, FQNEAQ (reference sequence). The CDR3 nucleotides read TGTGCCAGCAGCTTAGCGATCCTAGCGGGGGCTGCAGTTCAAGAGACCCAGTACTTC. It translates to CASSLAILAGAAVQETQYF.

The chain couples TRBV11-3 to TRBJ2-5; unclear D gene. Trimming removed 4 bases at V and 2 bases at J, with 14 bases between. The germline CDR1 and CDR2 sequences are SGHNT and YENEEA. The CDR3 has 15 amino acids. Written as DNA, the CDR3 is TGTGCCAGCAGCTCGAGGACCGCCAGTCAAGAGACCCAGTACTTC. This codes for CASSSRTASQETQYF.

The V gene is TRBV3-1 (or the pseudogene TRBV3-2), the J gene TRBJ2-5; TRBD1 agrees at 11 bases. The germline V gene encodes CDR1 LGHDT and CDR2 YNNKEL (reference sequence). V shed 1 base and J 5 bases; nucleotides not matched to a gene: 9. This CDR3 contains 17 residues. CDR3 DNA sequence: TGTGCCAGCAGCCAAGGGGGAAGGACAGGGGGCGGCGAGACCCAGTACTTC. As protein: CASSQGGRTGGGETQYF.

The chain is built from TRBV3-1 (or the pseudogene TRBV3-2) and TRBJ2-3, with D hard to call. Germline V CDR1 and CDR2: LGHDT, YNNKEL (reference sequence). This CDR3 region has 15 residues. The germline V and J ends were trimmed by 1 base and 4 bases, with 12 bases remaining between them. CDR3 DNA sequence: TGTGCCAGCAGCCAAGTATTGACCCGGCCAGATACGCAGTATTTT. Residues: CASSQVLTRPDTQYF.